This entry lists 21 T cell receptor beta chains sequenced from one sample in a study of T cell changes during pregnancy in multiple sclerosis. The method was immunoSEQ multiplex PCR; TCRdb's version includes in-frame clones alone and lacks a portion of them. The table includes tens of thousands of clones, 94% detected once. Here the sequenced sample was peripheral blood, taken in the second trimester of pregnancy. The receptors shown here come from a female donor in good health, enrolled as a control in a pregnancy study.

J is TRBJ2-2 and V is TRBV18, with TRBD1 as a possible D gene (6 bases). Trimming left V 6 bases short and J 2 bases short, with 19 bases between. Germline V gives CDR1 KGHSH, CDR2 LQKENI. This CDR3 region has 17 residues. The CDR3 DNA sequence: TGTGCCAGCTCCTCGACGGTACAGGGAATAAACACCGGGGAGCTGTTTTTT. It is translated as CASSSTVQGINTGELFF.

This clone came up once. V and J are TRBV5-4 and TRBJ1-4; D is perhaps TRBD1 (5 bases). The CDR3 extends over 12 amino acids. Deletions cut 0 bases from V and 14 bases from J, with 11 bases between. Germline assignment: CDR1 SGHNT and CDR2 YYREEE (reference sequence). This chain's CDR3 is CASSLGEGKLFF. The CDR3 DNA follows: TGTGCCAGCAGCTTGGGGGAGGGGAAGCTGTTTTTT. The whole variable domain, remainder taken from reference TRBV5-4 and TRBJ1-4, is ETGVTQSPTHLIKTRGQQVTLRCSSQSGHNTVSWYQQALGQGPQFIFQYYREEENGRGNFPPRFSGLQFPNYSSELNVNALELDDSALYLCASSLGEGKLFFGSGTQLSVL.

This rearrangement joins TRBV27 to TRBJ2-1, with D possibly matching TRBD1 (6 bases). This CDR3 has 17 residues. Trimming cost V 3 bases and J 3 bases, with 18 bases left between them. CDR1 MNHEY and CDR2 SMNVEV come from the germline V gene (reference sequence). CDR3 DNA sequence: TGTGCCAGCAGTTTTTCACCCCGGGACAAATTCTACAATGAGCAGTTCTTC. It yields the protein CASSFSPRDKFYNEQFF.

J is TRBJ2-7 and V is TRBV5-1; D possibly corresponds to TRBD1 (6 bases). The CDR3 consists of 18 residues. The germline V gene encodes CDR1 SGHRS and CDR2 YFSETQ. Trimming took 2 bases from V and 0 from J, leaving 21 bases between them. The CDR3 spells CASSLRAGTTRSSYEQYF. The CDR3 nucleotides are TGCGCCAGCAGCTTAAGAGCCGGGACAACCAGGAGCTCCTACGAGCAGTACTTC.

The V call is TRBV28, the J call TRBJ2-7; 10 bases are shared with TRBD2. From germline, CDR1 is MDHEN and CDR2 SYDVKM. V was clipped by 5 bases and J by 1 base; unmatched bases: 8. The CDR3 runs 16 residues. The CDR3 DNA sequence: TGTGCCAGCAGTCCGGCTAGCGGGAGTGGATCCTACGAGCAGTACTTC. The encoded protein is CASSPASGSGSYEQYF.

V and J are TRBV19 and TRBJ2-2, with a possible D match to TRBD2 (7 bases). Trimming cost V 7 bases and J 4 bases, with 16 bases left between them. Germline CDR1 LNHDA, CDR2 SQIVND (reference sequence). The CDR3 loop spans 15 amino acids. The CDR3 here is CASTRGEGGTGELFF. The CDR3 bases are TGTGCCAGTACCCGGGGGGAAGGGGGCACCGGGGAGCTGTTTTTT.

For this clone: This sample includes further DNA sequences coding for the same CDR3. The chain couples TRBV28 to TRBJ2-7; D is undetermined. CDR3 length equals 12 residues. The V and J ends lost 3 bases and 0 bases respectively, with 3 bases between them. CDR1 is MDHEN and CDR2 is SYDVKM in the germline V gene. The CDR3 reads CASSLASYEQYF. For the CDR3, the DNA is TGTGCCAGCAGTTTGGCCTCCTACGAGCAGTACTTC.

This chain joins TRBV7-9 and TRBJ2-6; D may be TRBD1 (6 bases). This CDR3 has 15 amino acids. Germline V gene lookup returns CDR1 SEHNR and CDR2 FQNEAQ (reference sequence). V was clipped by 5 bases and J by 3 bases, with 11 bases between them. The CDR3 coding sequence is TGTGCCAGCAGCCGGACAGATGGTGGGGCCAACGTCCTGACTTTC. Its protein product is CASSRTDGGANVLTF.

This sequence joins TRBV5-1 and TRBJ2-1; 9 bases are shared with TRBD1. Germline V CDR1 and CDR2: SGHRS, YFSETQ. The ends lost 4 bases at V and 6 bases at J; junction bases unmatched: 8. CDR3 length: 15 residues. CDR3 sequence: CASSPGQGGSNEQFF. In DNA, the CDR3 is TGCGCCAGCAGCCCGGGACAGGGTGGGAGCAATGAGCAGTTCTTC.

The rearrangement uses TRBV4-1 and TRBJ1-3, with D possibly TRBD1 on 6 matching bases. Looked up from germline, CDR1 is MGHRA and CDR2 is YSYEKL. The length of the CDR3 is 17 residues. V was pared by 1 base and J by 0 bases, with 13 bases between. CDR3 DNA sequence: TGCGCCAGCAGCCAAGTGGTGGGGGCGAGCTCTGGAAACACCATATATTTT. Protein sequence: CASSQVVGASSGNTIYF.

In DNA form, the CDR3 reads TGTGCCAGCAGCCAAACTCCGGACAGGCTGGGAGATGAGCAGTTCTTC. This sequence encodes CASSQTPDRLGDEQFF. The chain links TRBV28 to TRBJ2-1; 7 nucleotides line up with TRBD1. CDR1 is MDHEN, CDR2 SYDVKM, per germline. V lost 6 bases to trimming and J lost 8 bases; unmatched junction nucleotides: 16. There are 16 residues in the CDR3.

The chain combines TRBV2 with TRBJ2-5, with 9 bases matching TRBD2. This CDR3 is 15 amino acids long. Per germline, CDR1 SNHLY and CDR2 FYNNEI. With V trimmed by 5 bases and J by 4 bases, 8 bases remained unmatched. The CDR3 nucleotides read TGTGCCAGCAGTTTATCACCGACTAGCGGAGAGACCCAGTACTTC. Protein: CASSLSPTSGETQYF.

The J gene is TRBJ1-5, the V gene TRBV7-2; a possible D gene is TRBD1 (6 bases). This CDR3 region has 16 residues. Deletions cut 5 bases from V and 3 bases from J, with 17 bases between. The V gene's germline CDR1 is SGHTA and CDR2 FQGNSA. The DNA for the CDR3 is TGTGCCAGCAGCGTTGGACAGCTCAGTAACAATCAGCCCCAGCATTTT. Its translation is CASSVGQLSNNQPQHF.

This clone appeared once. The CDR3 spells CATSGGDGIFQPQHF. CDR3 in DNA: TGTGCCACCTCAGGGGGAGACGGGATCTTCCAGCCCCAGCATTTT. The V call is TRBV19, the J call TRBJ1-5; 7 bases align to TRBD1. CDR3 length: 15 amino acids. The germline V gene has CDR1 LNHDA and CDR2 SQIVND (reference sequence). Trimming cost V 10 bases and J 7 bases; bases outside gene matches: 16.

The chain uses TRBV9 and TRBJ2-3, with 7 bases fitting TRBD2. Germline lookup yields CDR1 SGDLS and CDR2 YYNGEE. The CDR3 runs 14 residues. V dropped 5 bases and J dropped 4; count of bases not matched to a gene: 7. CDR3 protein: CASSAATSSDTQYF. In nucleotides, the CDR3 is TGTGCCAGCAGTGCTGCGACTAGCTCAGATACGCAGTATTTT.

The chain combines TRBV7-9 with TRBJ2-1; 9 positions agree with TRBD1. Germline V gives CDR1 SEHNR, CDR2 FQNEAQ (reference sequence). The CDR3 spans 17 residues. Trimming took 1 base from V and 0 from J; bases not matched to a gene: 4. The CDR3 is CASSLVGQGISYNEQFF. The CDR3 nucleotides are TGTGCCAGCAGCTTAGTGGGACAGGGAATCTCCTACAATGAGCAGTTCTTC.

This rearrangement joins TRBV28 to TRBJ1-4, with 8 bases matching TRBD1. The CDR3 has 12 amino acids. Looked up from germline, CDR1 is MDHEN and CDR2 is SYDVKM. V lost 10 bases and J lost 6; bases outside the gene matches: 4. Here the CDR3 reads CAIGQGDEKLFF. Written as DNA, the CDR3 is TGTGCCATCGGACAGGGAGATGAAAAACTGTTTTTT.

This clone was found once. The chain employs TRBV15 and TRBJ1-5; D is possibly TRBD1 (5 bases). The CDR3 sequence is 12 residues long. The germline CDR1 and CDR2 sequences are LNHNV and YYDKDF (reference sequence). The V and J ends lost 5 bases and 9 bases respectively, with 11 bases between them. The CDR3 protein is CATSGNQGPQHF. The CDR3 DNA follows: TGTGCCACCAGCGGTAACCAGGGGCCCCAGCATTTT. Full variable domain (rest looked up from reference TRBV15 and TRBJ1-5): DAMVIQNPRYQVTQFGKPVTLSCSQTLNHNVMYWYQQKSSQAPKLLFHYYDKDFNNEADTPDNFQSRRPNTSFCFLDIRSPGLGDTAMYLCATSGNQGPQHFGDGTRLSIL.

The rearrangement links TRBV7-9 to TRBJ2-3, with D tentatively TRBD2 (5 bases). With 4 bases removed from V and 3 bases from J, the gap between germline ends came to 14 bases. The CDR3 extends over 15 amino acids. Germline V gene sequence: CDR1 SEHNR, CDR2 FQNEAQ (reference sequence). The CDR3 sequence is CASSSGGSKTDTQYF. DNA of the CDR3: TGTGCCAGCAGCTCCGGCGGGTCCAAGACAGATACGCAGTATTTT.

CDR3 protein: CASSLGDSHTDTQYF. The CDR3 DNA is TGCGCCAGCAGCTTGGGTGACTCCCACACAGATACGCAGTATTTT. This chain links TRBV5-1 with TRBJ2-3; no firm D call. This CDR3 spans 15 amino acids. Deletions cut 0 bases from V and 2 bases from J, with 10 bases between. CDR1 is SGHRS and CDR2 is YFSETQ in the germline V gene.

CDR3 loop: CASSRSDKNTEAFF. CDR3 nucleotides: TGTGCCAGCAGCCGATCGGACAAGAACACTGAAGCTTTCTTT. This chain links TRBV5-6 with TRBJ1-1; weak D call: TRBD1 (5 bases). The CDR3 totals 14 residues. Deletions cut 4 bases from V and 1 base from J, with 11 bases between. CDR1 is SGHDT, CDR2 YYEEEE, per germline.